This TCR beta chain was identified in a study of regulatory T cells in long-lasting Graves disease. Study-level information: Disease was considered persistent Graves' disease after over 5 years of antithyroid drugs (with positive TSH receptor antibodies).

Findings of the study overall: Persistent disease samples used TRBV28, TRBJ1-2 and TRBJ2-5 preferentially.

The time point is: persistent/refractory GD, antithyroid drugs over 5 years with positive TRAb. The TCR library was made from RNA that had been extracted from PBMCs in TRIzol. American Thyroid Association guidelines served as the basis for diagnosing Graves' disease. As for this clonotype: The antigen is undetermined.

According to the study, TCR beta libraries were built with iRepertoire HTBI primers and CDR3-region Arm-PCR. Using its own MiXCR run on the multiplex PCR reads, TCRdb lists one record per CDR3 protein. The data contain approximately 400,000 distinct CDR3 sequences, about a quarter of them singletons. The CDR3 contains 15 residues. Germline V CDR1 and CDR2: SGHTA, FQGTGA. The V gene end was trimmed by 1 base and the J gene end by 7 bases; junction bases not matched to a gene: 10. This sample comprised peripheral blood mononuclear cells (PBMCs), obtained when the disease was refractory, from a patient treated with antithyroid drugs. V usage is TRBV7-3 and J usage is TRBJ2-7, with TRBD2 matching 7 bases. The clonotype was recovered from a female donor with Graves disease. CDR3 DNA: TGTGCCAGCAGCTTAAGGCCTAGCGGCATGGGGGAGCAGTACTTC. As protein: CASSLRPSGMGEQYF.